In its sample, the clone carrying this TCR beta chain ranks as medium-sized (0.01 to 0.1%). What it binds is not known. These data belong to a study of liver allograft versus peripheral blood T cells. Study-wide background: The authors compared T cell receptor repertoires in transplanted livers with those in the peripheral blood of recipients. Study outcomes and limitations: Reportedly, the T cell receptor repertoires inside liver allografts were not the same as those in peripheral blood.

TCRdb redid the calling of the reads with MiXCR, one entry per CDR3 protein. The repertoire has roughly 1,200 distinct CDR3 sequences, 15% to 20% of them found once; the top ten carry less than 25%. This TCR derives from a human patient who had a liver transplant. Some T cells may be graft donor cells.

In DNA form, the CDR3 reads TGTGCCAGCAGCCCCACAGAGAACACTGAAGCTTTCTTT. Translated: CASSPTENTEAFF. V is TRBV6-5 and J is TRBJ1-1; no firm D call. The CDR3 spans 13 residues. V lost 6 bases and J lost 1, with 9 bases in between. Germline values: CDR1 MNHEY, CDR2 SVGAGI.